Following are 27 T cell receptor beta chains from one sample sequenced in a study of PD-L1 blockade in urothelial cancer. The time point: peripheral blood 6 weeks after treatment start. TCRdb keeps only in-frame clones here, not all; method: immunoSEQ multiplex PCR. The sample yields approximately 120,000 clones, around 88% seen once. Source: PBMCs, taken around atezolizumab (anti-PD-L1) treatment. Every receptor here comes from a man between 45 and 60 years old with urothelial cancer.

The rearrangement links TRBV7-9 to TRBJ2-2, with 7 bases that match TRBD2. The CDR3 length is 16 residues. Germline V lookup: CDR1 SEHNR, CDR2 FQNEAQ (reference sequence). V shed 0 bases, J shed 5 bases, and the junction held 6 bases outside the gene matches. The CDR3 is CASSLAMAGETGELFF. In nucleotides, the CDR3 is TGTGCCAGCAGCTTAGCTATGGCGGGAGAAACCGGGGAGCTGTTTTTT. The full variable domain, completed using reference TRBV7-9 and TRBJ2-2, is DTGVSQNPRHKITKRGQNVTFRCDPISEHNRLYWYRQTLGQGPEFLTYFQNEAQLEKSRLLSDRFSAERPKGSFSTLEIQRTEQGDSAMYLCASSLAMAGETGELFFGEGSRLTVL.

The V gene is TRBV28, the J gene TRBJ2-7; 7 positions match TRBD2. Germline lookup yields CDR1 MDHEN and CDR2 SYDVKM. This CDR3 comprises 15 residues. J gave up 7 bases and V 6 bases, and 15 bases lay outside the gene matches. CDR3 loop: CASRPPRGSGSEQYF. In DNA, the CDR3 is TGTGCCAGCAGACCTCCCCGCGGGAGCGGATCTGAGCAGTACTTC.

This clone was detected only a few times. In DNA, the CDR3 is TGTGCCAGCGCACAGAACTATGGCTACACCTTC. It yields the protein CASAQNYGYTF. The chain joins TRBV6-1 to TRBJ1-2, with D unclear. V was trimmed by 8 bases and J by 2 bases, leaving 6 bases between them. Germline CDR1 and CDR2: MNHNS and SASEGT. The CDR3 runs to 11 residues.

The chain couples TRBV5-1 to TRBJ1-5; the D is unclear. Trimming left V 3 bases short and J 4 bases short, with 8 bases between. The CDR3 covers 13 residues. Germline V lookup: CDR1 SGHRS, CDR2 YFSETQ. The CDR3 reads CASSSGANQPQHF. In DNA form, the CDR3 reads TGCGCCAGCAGCTCTGGAGCGAATCAGCCCCAGCATTTT.

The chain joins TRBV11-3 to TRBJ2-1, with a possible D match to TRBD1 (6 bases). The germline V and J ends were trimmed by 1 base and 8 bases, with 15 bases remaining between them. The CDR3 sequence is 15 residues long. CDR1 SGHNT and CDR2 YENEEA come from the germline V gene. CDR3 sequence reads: CASSLGPGAPHEQFF. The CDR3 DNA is TGTGCCAGCAGCTTAGGGCCAGGGGCTCCTCATGAGCAGTTCTTC.

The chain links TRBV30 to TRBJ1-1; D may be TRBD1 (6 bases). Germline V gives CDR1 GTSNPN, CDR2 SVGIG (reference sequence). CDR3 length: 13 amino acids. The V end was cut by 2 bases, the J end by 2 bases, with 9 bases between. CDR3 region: CAWSWGLNTEAFF. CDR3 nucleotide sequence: TGTGCCTGGAGTTGGGGGCTAAACACTGAAGCTTTCTTT.

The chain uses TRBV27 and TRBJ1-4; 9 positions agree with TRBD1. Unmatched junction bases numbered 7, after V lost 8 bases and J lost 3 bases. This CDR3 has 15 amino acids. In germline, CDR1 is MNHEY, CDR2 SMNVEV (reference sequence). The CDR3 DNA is TGTGCCAGCGGAGACAGGGGGTCGGCTAATGAAAAACTGTTTTTT. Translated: CASGDRGSANEKLFF.

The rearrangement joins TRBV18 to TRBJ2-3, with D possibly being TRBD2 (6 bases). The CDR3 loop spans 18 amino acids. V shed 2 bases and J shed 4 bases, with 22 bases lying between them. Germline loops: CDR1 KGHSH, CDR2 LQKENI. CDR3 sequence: CASSPSKTTGVVSDTQYF. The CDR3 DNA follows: TGTGCCAGCTCACCAAGTAAGACTACGGGAGTAGTTTCAGATACGCAGTATTTT.

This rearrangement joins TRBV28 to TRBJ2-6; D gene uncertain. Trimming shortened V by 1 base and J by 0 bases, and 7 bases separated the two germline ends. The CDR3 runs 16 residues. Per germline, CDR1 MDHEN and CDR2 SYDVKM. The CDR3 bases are TGTGCCAGCAGTTTATCCGGGTTCTCTGGGGCCAACGTCCTGACTTTC. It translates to CASSLSGFSGANVLTF.

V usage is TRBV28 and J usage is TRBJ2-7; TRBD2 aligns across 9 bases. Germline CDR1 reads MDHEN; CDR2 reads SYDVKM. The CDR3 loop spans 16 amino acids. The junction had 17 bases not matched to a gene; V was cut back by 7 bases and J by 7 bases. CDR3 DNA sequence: TGTGCCAGCACCCCCGGAGGGCGGGAGGGCCTGGGGGAGCAGTACTTC. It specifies CASTPGGREGLGEQYF.

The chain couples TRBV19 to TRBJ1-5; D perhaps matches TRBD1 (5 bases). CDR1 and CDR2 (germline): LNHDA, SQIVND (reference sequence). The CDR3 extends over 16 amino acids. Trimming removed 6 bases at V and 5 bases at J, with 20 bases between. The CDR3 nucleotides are TGTGCCAGTAGGTCTGGTCAGGGAATACCGCATCAGCCCCAGCATTTT. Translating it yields CASRSGQGIPHQPQHF.

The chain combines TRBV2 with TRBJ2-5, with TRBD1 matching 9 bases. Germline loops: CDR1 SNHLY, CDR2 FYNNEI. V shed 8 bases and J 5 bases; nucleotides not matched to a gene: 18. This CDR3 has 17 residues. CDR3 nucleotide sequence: TGTGCCAGCTGCCGGGACAGGGCCCCAGGAGCTCGGGAGACCCAGTACTTC. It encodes CASCRDRAPGARETQYF.

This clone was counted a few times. CDR3 sequence (DNA): TGTGCCAGCAGCTCACGGGACAGCGGCTCTGGGGCCAACGTCCTGACTTTC. Its protein is CASSSRDSGSGANVLTF. This chain uses TRBV9 with TRBJ2-6, with TRBD1 matching over 7 bases. The CDR3 has 17 residues. Per the germline V gene, CDR1 is SGDLS and CDR2 is YYNGEE. J was trimmed by 0 bases and V by 4 bases; bases with no gene match: 7.

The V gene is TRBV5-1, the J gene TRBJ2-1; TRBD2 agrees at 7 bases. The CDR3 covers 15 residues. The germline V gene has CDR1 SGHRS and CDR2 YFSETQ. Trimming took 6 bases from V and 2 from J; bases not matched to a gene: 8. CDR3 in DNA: TGCGCCAGCACCCCTAGCGGAAGGACCTACAATGAGCAGTTCTTC. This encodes CASTPSGRTYNEQFF.

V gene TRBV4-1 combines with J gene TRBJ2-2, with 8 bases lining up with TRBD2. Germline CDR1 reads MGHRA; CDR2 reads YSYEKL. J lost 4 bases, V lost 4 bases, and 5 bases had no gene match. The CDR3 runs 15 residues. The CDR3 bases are TGCGCCAGCAGCCCTAGACTAGCGAGCACCGGGGAGCTGTTTTTT. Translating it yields CASSPRLASTGELFF.

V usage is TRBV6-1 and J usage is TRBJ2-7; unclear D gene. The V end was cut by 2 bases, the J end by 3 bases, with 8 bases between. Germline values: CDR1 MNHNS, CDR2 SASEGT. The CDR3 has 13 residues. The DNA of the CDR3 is TGTGCCAGCAGTGAAAATTCCTTCTACGAGCAGTACTTC. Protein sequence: CASSENSFYEQYF.

The CDR3 region has the DNA TGTGCCAGCAGTGTTGATGGGCTGAACTCTGGAAACACCATATATTTT. Translation: CASSVDGLNSGNTIYF. This rearrangement joins TRBV6-1 to TRBJ1-3; D gene unclear. Trimming removed 4 bases from V and 0 bases from J, with 13 bases in between. The germline V gene encodes CDR1 MNHNS and CDR2 SASEGT. The CDR3 has 16 residues.

CDR3: CASFGQGYNEQFF. The CDR3 DNA sequence: TGTGCCAGCTTCGGACAGGGCTACAATGAGCAGTTCTTC. This chain uses TRBV2 with TRBJ2-1; 8 bases are shared with TRBD1. V lost 8 bases and J lost 3; bases outside the gene matches: 3. CDR1 and CDR2 (germline): SNHLY, FYNNEI. This CDR3 region has 13 residues.

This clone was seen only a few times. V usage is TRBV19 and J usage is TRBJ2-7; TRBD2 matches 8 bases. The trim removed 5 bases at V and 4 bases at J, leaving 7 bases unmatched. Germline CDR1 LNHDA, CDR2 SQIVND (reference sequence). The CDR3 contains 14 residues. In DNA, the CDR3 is TGTGCCAGTAGTCACAGCGGGAGTGAATACGAGCAGTACTTC. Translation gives CASSHSGSEYEQYF.

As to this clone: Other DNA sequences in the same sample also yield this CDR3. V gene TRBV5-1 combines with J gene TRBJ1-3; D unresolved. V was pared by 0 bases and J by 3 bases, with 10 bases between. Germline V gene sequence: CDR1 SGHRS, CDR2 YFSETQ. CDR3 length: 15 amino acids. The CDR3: CASSLDQANGNTIYF. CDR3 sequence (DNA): TGCGCCAGCAGCTTGGACCAGGCCAATGGAAACACCATATATTTT.

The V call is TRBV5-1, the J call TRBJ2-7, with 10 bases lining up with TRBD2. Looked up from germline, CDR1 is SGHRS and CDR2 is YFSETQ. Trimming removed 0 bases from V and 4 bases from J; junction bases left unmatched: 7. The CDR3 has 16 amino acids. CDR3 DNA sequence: TGCGCCAGCAGCTTGGGGGGAGCGGGAGGGCGATACGAGCAGTACTTC. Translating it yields CASSLGGAGGRYEQYF.

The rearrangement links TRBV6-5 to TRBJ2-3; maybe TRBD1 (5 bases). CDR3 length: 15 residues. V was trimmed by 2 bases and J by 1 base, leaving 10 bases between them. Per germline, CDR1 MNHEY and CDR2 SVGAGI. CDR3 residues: CASSYGQGGTDTQYF. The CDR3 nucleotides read TGTGCCAGCAGTTACGGGCAGGGCGGCACAGATACGCAGTATTTT.

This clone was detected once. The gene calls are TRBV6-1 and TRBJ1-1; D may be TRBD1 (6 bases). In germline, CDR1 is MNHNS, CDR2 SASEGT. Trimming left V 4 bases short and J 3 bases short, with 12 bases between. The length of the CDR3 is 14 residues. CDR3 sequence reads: CASSVTQGYTEAFF. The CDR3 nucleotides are TGTGCCAGCAGTGTAACCCAGGGGTACACTGAAGCTTTCTTT.

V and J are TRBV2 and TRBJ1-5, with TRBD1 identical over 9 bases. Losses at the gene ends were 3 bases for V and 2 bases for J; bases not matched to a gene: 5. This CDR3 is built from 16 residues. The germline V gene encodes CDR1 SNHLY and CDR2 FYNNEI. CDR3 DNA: TGTGCCAGCAGTGATCTCCGGGACAGGGGCAATCAGCCCCAGCATTTT. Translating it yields CASSDLRDRGNQPQHF.

In DNA, the CDR3 is TGCGCCAGCAGCCAAGAGGACCGGACTATTCGGGAAAAACTGTTTTTT. Translated: CASSQEDRTIREKLFF. V and J are TRBV4-1 and TRBJ1-4; D remains unclear. The ends were cut back, 0 bases at V and 8 bases at J, with 16 bases in the middle. Germline CDR1 is MGHRA and CDR2 is YSYEKL. This CDR3 has 16 residues.

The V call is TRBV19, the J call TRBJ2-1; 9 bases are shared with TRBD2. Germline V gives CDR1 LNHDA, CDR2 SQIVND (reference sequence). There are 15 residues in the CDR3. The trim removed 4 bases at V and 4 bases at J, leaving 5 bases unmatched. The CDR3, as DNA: TGTGCCAGTAGTAGGACTAGCGCGGGTTACAATGAGCAGTTCTTC. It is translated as CASSRTSAGYNEQFF.

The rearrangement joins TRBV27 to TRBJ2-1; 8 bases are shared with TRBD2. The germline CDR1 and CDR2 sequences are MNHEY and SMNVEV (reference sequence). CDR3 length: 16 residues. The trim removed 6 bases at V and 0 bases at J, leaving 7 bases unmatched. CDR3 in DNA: TGTGCCAGCAGCCCGACTAGCGCTAGCTCCTACAATGAGCAGTTCTTC. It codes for CASSPTSASSYNEQFF.